This T cell receptor (beta chain) was recovered during a study of cytomegalovirus exposure and HLA in healthy donors. This CDR3 is built from 12 residues. Germline V CDR1 and CDR2: MNHEY, SMNVEV (reference sequence). The germline V and J ends were trimmed by 8 bases and 3 bases, with 10 bases remaining between them. Regarding this clone: Its antigen remains unidentified.

PCR was performed using 60 Vbeta and 13 Jbeta primers. Libraries were prepared by immunoSEQ multiplex PCR; TCRdb keeps only in-frame clonotypes and omits some of them. Of 200,000 or so clones in the sample, about two thirds are singletons; the top ten hold 2.6%. Notes on the study in general: 87-base-pair reads could not separate some V segments, including TRBV6-2 and TRBV6-3. A later analysis showed that HLA-associated TCR beta chains had undergone more clonal expansion than equally common others.

This receptor was taken from a man in his forties in good health and CMV-seropositive. The sequenced sample was PBMCs. The genes are TRBV27 and TRBJ1-2; D might be TRBD1 (6 bases). CDR3 bases: TGTGCCAGCCACCCAGGGGACTATGGCTACACCTTC. It specifies CASHPGDYGYTF.